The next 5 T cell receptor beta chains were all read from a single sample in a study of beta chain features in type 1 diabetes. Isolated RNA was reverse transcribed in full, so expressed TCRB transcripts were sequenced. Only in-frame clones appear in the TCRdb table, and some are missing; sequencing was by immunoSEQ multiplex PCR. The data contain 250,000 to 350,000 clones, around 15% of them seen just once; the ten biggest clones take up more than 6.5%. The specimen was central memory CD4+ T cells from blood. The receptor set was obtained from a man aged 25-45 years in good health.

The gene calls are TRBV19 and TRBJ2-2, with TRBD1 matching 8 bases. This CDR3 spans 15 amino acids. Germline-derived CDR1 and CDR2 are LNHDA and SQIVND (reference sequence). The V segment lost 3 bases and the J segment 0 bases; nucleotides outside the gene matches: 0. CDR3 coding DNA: TGTGCCAGTAGTATGGGACAGGCGAACACCGGGGAGCTGTTTTTT. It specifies CASSMGQANTGELFF.

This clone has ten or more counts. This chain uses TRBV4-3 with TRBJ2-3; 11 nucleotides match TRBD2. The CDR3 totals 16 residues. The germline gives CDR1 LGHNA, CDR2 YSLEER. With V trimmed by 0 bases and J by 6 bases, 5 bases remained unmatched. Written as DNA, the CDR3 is TGCGCCAGCAGCCAAGATCTAGCGGGGGGTACGGATACGCAGTATTTT. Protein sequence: CASSQDLAGGTDTQYF.

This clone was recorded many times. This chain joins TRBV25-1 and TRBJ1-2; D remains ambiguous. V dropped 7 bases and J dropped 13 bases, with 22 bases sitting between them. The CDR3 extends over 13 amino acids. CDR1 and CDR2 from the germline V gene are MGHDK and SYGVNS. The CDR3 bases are TGTGCCAGCACGTCGGCGGGGAAGCGAACCGTCACCTTC. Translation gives CASTSAGKRTVTF.

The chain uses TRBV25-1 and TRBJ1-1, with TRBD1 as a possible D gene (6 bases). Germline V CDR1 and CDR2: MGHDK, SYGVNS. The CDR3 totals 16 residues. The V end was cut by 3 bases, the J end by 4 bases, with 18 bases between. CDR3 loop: CASSETGGWGGTEAFF. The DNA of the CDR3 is TGTGCCAGCAGTGAGACGGGGGGCTGGGGTGGCACTGAAGCTTTCTTT.

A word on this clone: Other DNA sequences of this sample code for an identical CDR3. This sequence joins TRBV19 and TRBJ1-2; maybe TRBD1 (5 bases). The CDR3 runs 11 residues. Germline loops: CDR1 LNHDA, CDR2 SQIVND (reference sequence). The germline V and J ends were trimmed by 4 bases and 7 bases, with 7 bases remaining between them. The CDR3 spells CASSRGSGYTF. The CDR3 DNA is TGTGCCAGTAGTAGGGGGTCTGGCTACACCTTC. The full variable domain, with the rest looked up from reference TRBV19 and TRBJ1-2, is DGGITQSPKYLFRKEGQNVTLSCEQNLNHDAMYWYRQDPGQGLRLIYYSQIVNDFQKGDIAEGYSVSREKKESFPLTVTSAQKNPTAFYLCASSRGSGYTFGSGTRLTVV.